Listed below are T cell receptor beta chains from one sample, sequenced in a study of cytomegalovirus exposure and HLA in healthy donors. Libraries were prepared by immunoSEQ multiplex PCR; TCRdb keeps only in-frame clonotypes and omits some of them. The sample yields some 150,000 clones, approximately 74% seen once. The sequencing sample was made of PBMCs. These receptors all come from a woman younger than 45 in good health and CMV-seronegative. The CDR3 runs from the conserved cysteine through the conserved F or W. A D gene is named only where the DNA matches it firmly. Clone size is given for some rows only: seen once, a few or many times, or a class if the clone is expanded.

D | J | V | size | CDR3 | DNA
TRBD1 | TRBJ1-2 | TRBV2 | once | CASSDETGQGPHGYTF | TGTGCCAGCAGTGACGAGACCGGACAGGGTCCCCATGGCTACACCTTC
- | TRBJ1-5 | TRBV28 | few | CASSLWGRQVGNQPQHF | TGTGCCAGCAGTTTATGGGGCCGACAGGTGGGAAATCAGCCCCAGCATTTT
TRBD2 | TRBJ2-1 | TRBV13 | once | CASSPEREKSSHEQFF | TGTGCCAGCAGCCCAGAGCGGGAGAAAAGTTCGCATGAGCAGTTCTTC
- | TRBJ2-7 | TRBV6-5 | once | CASSRQSSYEQYF | TGTGCCAGCAGCAGACAGTCCTCCTACGAGCAGTACTTC
TRBD2 | TRBJ2-3 | TRBV14 | - | CASSQFRSGGTSTDTQYF | TGTGCCAGCAGCCAATTCAGGTCGGGGGGGACTAGCACAGATACGCAGTATTTT
- | TRBJ1-1 | TRBV13 | - | CASKGALEAFF | TGTGCCAGCAAAGGGGCACTCGAAGCTTTCTTT
- | TRBJ2-7 | TRBV7-8 | - | CASSQRQLGQDEQYF | TGTGCCAGCAGCCAACGACAGTTAGGTCAGGACGAGCAGTACTTC
- | TRBJ2-7 | TRBV7-6 | - | CASSLGAGGSYEQYF | TGTGCCAGCAGCTTAGGAGCCGGAGGCTCCTACGAGCAGTACTTC
- | TRBJ2-7 | TRBV29-1 | few | CSVQSDSYEQYF | TGCAGCGTCCAATCGGACAGCTACGAGCAGTACTTC
TRBD1 | TRBJ1-2 | TRBV27 | - | CASSLDREGYTF | TGTGCCAGCAGTTTAGACAGGGAGGGCTACACCTTC
- | TRBJ1-3 | TRBV19 | - | CASREVSGRRGNTIYF | TGTGCCAGTAGGGAGGTTTCGGGGAGGCGCGGAAACACCATATATTTT
TRBD1 | TRBJ2-3 | TRBV9 | - | CASSVAGGDRGTDTQYF | TGTGCCAGCAGCGTAGCTGGCGGGGACAGGGGAACAGATACGCAGTATTTT
- | TRBJ1-1 | TRBV6-5 | once | CASSPQRGWTTEAFF | TGTGCCAGCAGCCCTCAAAGGGGGTGGACCACTGAAGCTTTCTTT
- | TRBJ1-4 | TRBV5-4 | - | CASSLAGSVKLFF | TGTGCCAGCAGCTTGGCCGGTTCTGTAAAACTGTTTTTT
- | TRBJ2-1 | TRBV28 | - | CASSLLGSSYNEQFF | TGTGCCAGCAGTTTATTAGGGAGCTCCTACAATGAGCAGTTCTTC
TRBD2 | TRBJ2-7 | TRBV7-2 | - | CASSLASGVRNEQYF | TGTGCCAGCAGCTTAGCTAGCGGGGTAAGGAACGAGCAGTACTTC
- | TRBJ1-1 | TRBV9 | - | CASSVEPMGRNTEAFF | TGTGCCAGCAGCGTAGAACCCATGGGCAGAAACACTGAAGCTTTCTTT
TRBD1 | TRBJ1-1 | TRBV9 | few | CASSVEVTGPEAFF | TGTGCCAGCAGCGTAGAGGTGACAGGGCCTGAAGCTTTCTTT
TRBD1 | TRBJ1-2 | TRBV6-5 | few | CASSNPGQGFFGYTF | TGTGCCAGCAGTAACCCGGGACAGGGGTTTTTTGGCTACACCTTC
- | TRBJ2-5 | TRBV30 | - | CAWSETEETQYF | TGTGCCTGGAGTGAGACAGAAGAGACCCAGTACTTC
TRBD1 | TRBJ1-1 | TRBV19 | - | CASTPGTGDPAFF | TGTGCCAGTACCCCCGGGACAGGGGATCCAGCTTTCTTT
TRBD2 | TRBJ2-1 | TRBV7-7 | - | CASSSLAGAYNEQFF | TGTGCCAGCAGCTCCCTAGCGGGGGCCTACAATGAGCAGTTCTTC
TRBD1 | TRBJ2-7 | TRBV9 | - | CASSAGTAYEQYF | TGTGCCAGCAGCGCCGGGACAGCCTACGAGCAGTACTTC
- | TRBJ2-1 | TRBV7-3 | - | CASSPDRLYNEQFF | TGTGCCAGCAGCCCAGACAGGCTTTACAATGAGCAGTTCTTC
- | TRBJ2-7 | TRBV2 | - | CASRELPSNVYEQYF | TGTGCCAGCAGAGAACTTCCCAGTAATGTTTACGAGCAGTACTTC
- | TRBJ2-2 | TRBV6-1 | - | CASSAYRDGGELFF | TGTGCCAGCAGTGCCTACAGGGACGGCGGGGAGCTGTTTTTT
TRBD1 | TRBJ1-2 | TRBV6-1 | - | CASSEFGQGDWGYTF | TGTGCCAGCAGTGAATTCGGACAGGGGGATTGGGGCTACACCTTC
TRBD1 | TRBJ1-2 | TRBV7-9 | few | CASSFRDSSGYTF | TGTGCCAGCAGCTTTAGGGACAGTTCTGGCTACACCTTC